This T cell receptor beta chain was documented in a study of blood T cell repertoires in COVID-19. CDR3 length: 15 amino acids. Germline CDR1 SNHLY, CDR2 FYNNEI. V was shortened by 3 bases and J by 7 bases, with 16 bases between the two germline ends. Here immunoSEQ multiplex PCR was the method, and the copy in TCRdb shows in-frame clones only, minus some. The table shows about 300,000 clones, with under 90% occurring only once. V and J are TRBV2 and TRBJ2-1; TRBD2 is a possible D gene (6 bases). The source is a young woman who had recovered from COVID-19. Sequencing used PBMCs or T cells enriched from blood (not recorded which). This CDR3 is CASSEEASAGNEQFF. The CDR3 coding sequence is TGTGCCAGCAGTGAGGAGGCATCGGCGGGAAATGAGCAGTTCTTC. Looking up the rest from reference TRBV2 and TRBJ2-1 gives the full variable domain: EPEVTQTPSHQVTQMGQEVILRCVPISNHLYFYWYRQILGQKVEFLVSFYNNEISEKSEIFDDQFSVERPDGSNFTLKIRSTKLEDSAMYFCASSEEASAGNEQFFGPGTRLTVL.